This T cell receptor (beta chain) was recorded in a study of OX40 agonist ivuxolimab in advanced cancers. The overall study: Patients in the trial were receiving intravenous ivuxolimab every 2 weeks, at doses of 0.01 to 10 mg/kg.

TCRdb keeps only in-frame clones here, not all; method: immunoSEQ multiplex PCR. There are about 84,000 clones in the sample; around 94% occur only once, and 9.5% to 11% lies in the top ten. The CDR3 consists of 13 residues. Trimming pared 8 bases from V and 8 bases from J, leaving 16 bases between. Germline loops: CDR1 SNHLY, CDR2 FYNNEI. Concerning this clone: Antigen: not known.

The study's findings and limits: On average, CD8+ T cells had more expanded clones than CD4+. Part of the nonresponder group also had normalized T-cell clonal expansion that was low. Clones of CD4+ and CD8+ blood T cells grew by week 6 at doses of 0.1 to 3.0 mg/kg.

The sequence was collected from an adult with an advanced solid tumor such as melanoma, head and neck, liver or kidney cancer. The sample in question was CD4+ or CD8+ T cells sorted from blood, obtained in a trial of the OX40 agonist ivuxolimab. This chain uses TRBV2 with TRBJ2-1, with D perhaps TRBD1 or TRBD2 (5 bases each). The CDR3 loop reads CASGSGGIHEQFF. The CDR3 DNA reads TGTGCCAGCGGGAGTGGGGGTATCCATGAGCAGTTCTTC.